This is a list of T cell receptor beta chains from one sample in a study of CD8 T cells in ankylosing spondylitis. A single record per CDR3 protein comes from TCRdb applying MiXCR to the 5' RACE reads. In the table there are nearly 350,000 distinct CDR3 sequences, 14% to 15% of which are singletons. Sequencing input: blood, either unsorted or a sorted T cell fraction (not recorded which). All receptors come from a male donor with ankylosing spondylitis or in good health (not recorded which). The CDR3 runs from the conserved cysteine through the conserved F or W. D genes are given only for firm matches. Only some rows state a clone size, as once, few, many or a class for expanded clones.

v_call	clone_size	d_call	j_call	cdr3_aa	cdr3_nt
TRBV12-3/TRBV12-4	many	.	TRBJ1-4	CASSFGGNEKLFF	TGTGCCAGCAGTTTTGGGGGGAACGAAAAACTGTTTTTT
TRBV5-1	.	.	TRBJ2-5	CASSSSWTPKVAQYF	TGCGCCAGCAGCTCCAGCTGGACTCCTAAGGTAGCCCAGTACTTC
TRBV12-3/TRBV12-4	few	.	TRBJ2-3	CASSLGGGRGDTQYF	TGTGCCAGCAGTTTAGGTGGGGGTAGGGGAGATACGCAGTATTTT
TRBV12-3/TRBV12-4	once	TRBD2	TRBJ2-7	CTSSGLADHGSSYEQYF	TGTACCAGCAGCGGACTAGCGGACCACGGAAGCTCCTACGAGCAGTACTTC
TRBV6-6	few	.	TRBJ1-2	CASSSNIGYTF	TGTGCCAGCAGTTCCAACATTGGCTACACCTTC
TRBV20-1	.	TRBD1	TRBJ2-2	CSARVPGTGGPTNTGELFF	TGCAGTGCTAGAGTTCCCGGGACAGGGGGTCCAACGAACACCGGGGAGCTGTTTTTT
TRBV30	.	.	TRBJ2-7	CAWSVGNSALQGQYF	TGTGCCTGGAGTGTCGGTAATAGCGCCCTGCAAGGGCAGTACTTC
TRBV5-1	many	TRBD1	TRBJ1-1	CASSMTGRVNTEAFF	TGCGCCAGCAGCATGACAGGGAGGGTAAACACTGAAGCTTTCTTT
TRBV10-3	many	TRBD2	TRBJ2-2	CAISDTTSGRYTGELFF	TGTGCCATCAGTGACACGACTAGCGGGAGGTACACCGGGGAGCTGTTTTTT
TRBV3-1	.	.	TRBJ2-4	CASSQGRRIQYF	TGTGCCAGCAGCCAAGGGAGGCGCATTCAGTACTTC